This note documents a single TCR beta chain sequence. The method was immunoSEQ multiplex PCR; TCRdb's version includes in-frame clones alone and lacks a portion of them. Among about 150,000 clones listed, approximately 83% were seen once. This sample stems from a study of blood T cell repertoires in COVID-19. Trimming took 5 bases from V and 0 from J, leaving 17 bases between them. The CDR3 has 17 amino acids. Germline values: CDR1 MNHEY, CDR2 SVGEGT. The receptor's source is a man in his 70s with acute or convalescent COVID-19. The rearrangement uses TRBV6-2 or TRBV6-3 and TRBJ2-1; perhaps TRBD2 as D (6 bases). What was sequenced was peripheral blood. The CDR3 reads CASSGMRDPSSYNEQFF. The CDR3 nucleotides are TGTGCCAGCAGTGGCATGCGGGATCCCAGCTCCTACAATGAGCAGTTCTTC.